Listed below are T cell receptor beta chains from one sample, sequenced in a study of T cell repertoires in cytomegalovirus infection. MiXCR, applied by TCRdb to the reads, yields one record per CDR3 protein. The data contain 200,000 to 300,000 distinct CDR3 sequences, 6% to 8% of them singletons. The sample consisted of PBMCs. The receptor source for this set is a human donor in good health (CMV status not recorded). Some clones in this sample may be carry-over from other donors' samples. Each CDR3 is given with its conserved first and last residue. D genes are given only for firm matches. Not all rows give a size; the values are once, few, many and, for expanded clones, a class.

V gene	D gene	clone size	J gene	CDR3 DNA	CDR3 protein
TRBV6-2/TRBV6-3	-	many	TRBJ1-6	TGTGCCAGCACCTTGCAGGGTTCCCGATCAAATTCACCCCTCCACTTT	CASTLQGSRSNSPLHF
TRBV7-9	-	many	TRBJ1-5	TGTGCCAGCAGTCCCCTAGGGAATAGGGATCAGCCCCAGCATTTT	CASSPLGNRDQPQHF
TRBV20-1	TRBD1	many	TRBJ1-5	TGCAGTGCTAGCACAGGGGAAAAGCCCCAGCATTTT	CSASTGEKPQHF
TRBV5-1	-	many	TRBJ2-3	TGCGCCAGCAGCTTGGCAGCGACAACGGCAGATACGCAGTATTTT	CASSLAATTADTQYF
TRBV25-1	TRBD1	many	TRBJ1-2	TGTGCCAGCAGTGAAGACAGGGGGGTGCTAGGCTACACCTTC	CASSEDRGVLGYTF
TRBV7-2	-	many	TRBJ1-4	TGTGCCAGCAGCGCTTGGGGGGAAAAACTGTTTTTT	CASSAWGEKLFF
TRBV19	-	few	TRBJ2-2	TGTGCCGGGTTTTCCGACGGGGAGCTGTTTTTT	CAGFSDGELFF
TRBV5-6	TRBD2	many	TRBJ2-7	TGTGCCAGCAGCCCCTCGGGTTTAGCGGGGGACTACGAGCAGTACTTC	CASSPSGLAGDYEQYF
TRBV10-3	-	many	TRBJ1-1	TGTGCCATCAGTGAGACCACACAGGTGAACACTGAAGCTTTCTTT	CAISETTQVNTEAFF
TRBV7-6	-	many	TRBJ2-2	TGTGCCAGCAGTTTAATTGCAGCCGGACAAACGAACACCGGGGAGCTGTTTTTT	CASSLIAAGQTNTGELFF
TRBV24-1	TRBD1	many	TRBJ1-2	TGTGCCACTTTCAACAGGGGAAGAGGCTACACCTTC	CATFNRGRGYTF
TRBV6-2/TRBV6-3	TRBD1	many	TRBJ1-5	TGTGCCAGCAGACGATCGACAGGGGATGGATGGAGCAATCAGCCCCAGCATTTT	CASRRSTGDGWSNQPQHF
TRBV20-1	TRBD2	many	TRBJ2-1	TGCAGTGCGAGAGGACTAGCGGGGGAAAGCTCCTACAATGAGCAGTTCTTC	CSARGLAGESSYNEQFF
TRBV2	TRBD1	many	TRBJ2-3	TGTGCCAGCAGCGTGGGACAGGGGGGCACAGATACGCAGTATTTT	CASSVGQGGTDTQYF
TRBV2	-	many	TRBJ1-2	TGTGCCAGCAGTGAAGCGTTGGGGGTCTATGGCTACACCTTC	CASSEALGVYGYTF
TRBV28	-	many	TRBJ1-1	TGTGCCAGCAGTTTGTCGGGACCCAACACTGAAGCTTTCTTT	CASSLSGPNTEAFF
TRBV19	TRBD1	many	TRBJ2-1	TGTGCCAGTACTCACCTCCCGGGACAGGGGGCAGATGAGCAGTTCTTC	CASTHLPGQGADEQFF
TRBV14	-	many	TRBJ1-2	TGTGCCAGCAGCCAACCGGGGGCTATGTACTATGGCTACACCTTC	CASSQPGAMYYGYTF
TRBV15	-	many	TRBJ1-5	TGTGCCACCAGTCCGGACAGAGGCAATCAGCCCCAGCATTTT	CATSPDRGNQPQHF
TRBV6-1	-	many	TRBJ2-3	TGTGCCAGCACCCCTCTTGCTGGGGGAGGTACAGATACGCAGTATTTT	CASTPLAGGGTDTQYF
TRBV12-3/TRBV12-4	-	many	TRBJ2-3	TGTGCCAGCAGCCCGCCCCCCGGAAGAGGGAGGGATACGCAGTATTTT	CASSPPPGRGRDTQYF
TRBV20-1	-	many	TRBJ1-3	TGCAGTGCTAGACCCAACTTTAGTCCGGGGGCCATATATTTT	CSARPNFSPGAIYF
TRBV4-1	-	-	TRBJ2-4	TGCGCCAGCAGCCAAGCGAGTCAGCCCCTGCTCATTCAGTACTTC	CASSQASQPLLIQYF
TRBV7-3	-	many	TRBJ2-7	TGTGCCAGCAGCTTAACCGGGTCCGTCGAGCAGTACTTC	CASSLTGSVEQYF
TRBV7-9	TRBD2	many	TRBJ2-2	TGTGCGCAAGCCAGCGGGGGGGCAGACACCGGGGAGCTGTTTTTT	CAQASGGADTGELFF
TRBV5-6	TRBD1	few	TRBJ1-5	TGTGCCAGCAGCGTGTACCGGGACAGGGCTACTCCGCCCCAGCATTTT	CASSVYRDRATPPQHF